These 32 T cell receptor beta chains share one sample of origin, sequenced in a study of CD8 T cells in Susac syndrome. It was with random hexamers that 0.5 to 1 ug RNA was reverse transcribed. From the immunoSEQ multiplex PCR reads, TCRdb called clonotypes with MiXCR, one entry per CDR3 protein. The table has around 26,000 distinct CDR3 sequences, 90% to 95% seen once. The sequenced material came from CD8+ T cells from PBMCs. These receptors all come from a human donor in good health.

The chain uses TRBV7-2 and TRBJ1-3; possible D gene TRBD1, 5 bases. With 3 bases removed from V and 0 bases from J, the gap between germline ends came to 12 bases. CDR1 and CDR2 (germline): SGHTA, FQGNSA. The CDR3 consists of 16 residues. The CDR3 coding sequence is TGTGCCAGCAGCTTGGTAGGGGCCTTCTCTGGAAACACCATATATTTT. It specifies CASSLVGAFSGNTIYF.

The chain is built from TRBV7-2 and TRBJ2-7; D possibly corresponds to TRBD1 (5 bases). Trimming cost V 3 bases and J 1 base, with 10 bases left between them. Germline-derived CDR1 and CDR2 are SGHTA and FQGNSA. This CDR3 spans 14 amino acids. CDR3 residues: CASSFIQGSYEQYF. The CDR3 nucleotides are TGTGCCAGCAGCTTCATTCAGGGTTCCTACGAGCAGTACTTC. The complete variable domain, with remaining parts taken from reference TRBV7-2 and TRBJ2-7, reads GAGVSQSPSNKVTEKGKDVELRCDPISGHTALYWYRQSLGQGLEFLIYFQGNSAPDKSGLPSDRFSAERTGGSVSTLTIQRTQQEDSAVYLCASSFIQGSYEQYFGPGTRLTVT.

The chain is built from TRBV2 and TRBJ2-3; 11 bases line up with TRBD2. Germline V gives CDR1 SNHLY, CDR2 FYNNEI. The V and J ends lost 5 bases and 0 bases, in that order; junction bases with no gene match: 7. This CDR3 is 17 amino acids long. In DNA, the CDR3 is TGTGCCAGCAGTAAGAAGGGGACTAGCGGAAGCACAGATACGCAGTATTTT. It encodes CASSKKGTSGSTDTQYF. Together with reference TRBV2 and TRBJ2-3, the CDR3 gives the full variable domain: EPEVTQTPSHQVTQMGQEVILRCVPISNHLYFYWYRQILGQKVEFLVSFYNNEISEKSEIFDDQFSVERPDGSNFTLKIRSTKLEDSAMYFCASSKKGTSGSTDTQYFGPGTRLTVL.

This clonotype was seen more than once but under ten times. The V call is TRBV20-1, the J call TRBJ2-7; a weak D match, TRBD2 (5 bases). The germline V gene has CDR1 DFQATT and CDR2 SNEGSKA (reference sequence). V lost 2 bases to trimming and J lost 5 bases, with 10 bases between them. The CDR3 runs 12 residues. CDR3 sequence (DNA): TGCAGTGCTAGACCTCGGGGTAACGAGCAGTACTTC. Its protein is CSARPRGNEQYF.

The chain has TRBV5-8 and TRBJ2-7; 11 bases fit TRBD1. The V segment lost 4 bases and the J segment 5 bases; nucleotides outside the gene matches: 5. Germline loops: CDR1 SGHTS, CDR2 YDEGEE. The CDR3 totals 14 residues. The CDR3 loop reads CASSKGTGGDEQYF. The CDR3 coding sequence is TGTGCCAGCAGCAAGGGGACAGGGGGGGACGAGCAGTACTTC.

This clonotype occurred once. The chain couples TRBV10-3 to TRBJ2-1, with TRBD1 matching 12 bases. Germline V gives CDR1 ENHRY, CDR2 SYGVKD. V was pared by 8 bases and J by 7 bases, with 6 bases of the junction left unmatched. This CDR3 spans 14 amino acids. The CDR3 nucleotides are TGTGCCATCGGGGGACAGGGGGCTACAAATGAGCAGTTCTTC. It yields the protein CAIGGQGATNEQFF.

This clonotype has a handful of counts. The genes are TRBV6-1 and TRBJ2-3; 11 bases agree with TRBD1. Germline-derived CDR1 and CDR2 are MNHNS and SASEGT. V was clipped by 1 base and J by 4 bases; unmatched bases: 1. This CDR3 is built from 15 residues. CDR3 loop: CASSEGTGGADTQYF. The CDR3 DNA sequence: TGTGCCAGCAGTGAAGGGACAGGGGGCGCAGATACGCAGTATTTT.

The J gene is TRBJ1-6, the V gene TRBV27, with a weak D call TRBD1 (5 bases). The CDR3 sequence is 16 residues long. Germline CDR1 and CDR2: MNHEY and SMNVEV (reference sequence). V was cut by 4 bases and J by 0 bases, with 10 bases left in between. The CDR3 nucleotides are TGTGCCAGCAGTTGGGCAGGGAGCTCCTATAATTCACCCCTCCACTTT. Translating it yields CASSWAGSSYNSPLHF.

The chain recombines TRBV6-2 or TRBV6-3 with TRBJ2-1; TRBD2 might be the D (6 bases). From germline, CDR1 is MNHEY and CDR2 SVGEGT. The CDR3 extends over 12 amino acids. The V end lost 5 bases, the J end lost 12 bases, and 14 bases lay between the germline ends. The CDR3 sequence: CASSTTSWGQFF. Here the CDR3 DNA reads TGTGCCAGCAGTACCACTAGCTGGGGGCAGTTCTTC.

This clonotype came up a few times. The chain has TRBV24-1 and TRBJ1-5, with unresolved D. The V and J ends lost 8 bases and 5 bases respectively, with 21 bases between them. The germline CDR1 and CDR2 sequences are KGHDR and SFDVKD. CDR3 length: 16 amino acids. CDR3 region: CATIIHRVIRDQPQHF. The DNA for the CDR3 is TGTGCCACCATAATCCACCGGGTTATAAGGGATCAGCCCCAGCATTTT.

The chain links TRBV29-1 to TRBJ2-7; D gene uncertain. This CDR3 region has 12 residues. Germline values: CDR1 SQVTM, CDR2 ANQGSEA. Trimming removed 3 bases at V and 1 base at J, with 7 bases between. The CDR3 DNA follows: TGCAGCGTTGATTCCGGATCCTACGAGCAGTACTTC. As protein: CSVDSGSYEQYF.

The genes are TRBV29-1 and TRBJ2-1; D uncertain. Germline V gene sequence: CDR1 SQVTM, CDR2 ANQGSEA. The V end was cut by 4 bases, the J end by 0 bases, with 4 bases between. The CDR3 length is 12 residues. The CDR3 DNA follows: TGCAGCGTTGGGGCCTCCTACAATGAGCAGTTCTTC. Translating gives CSVGASYNEQFF.

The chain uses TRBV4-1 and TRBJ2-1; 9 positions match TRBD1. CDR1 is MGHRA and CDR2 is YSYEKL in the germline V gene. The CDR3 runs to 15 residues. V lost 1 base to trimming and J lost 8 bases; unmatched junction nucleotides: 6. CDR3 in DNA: TGCGCCAGCAGCCAAGGCTCTACAGGGGGCGATGAGCAGTTCTTC. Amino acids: CASSQGSTGGDEQFF.

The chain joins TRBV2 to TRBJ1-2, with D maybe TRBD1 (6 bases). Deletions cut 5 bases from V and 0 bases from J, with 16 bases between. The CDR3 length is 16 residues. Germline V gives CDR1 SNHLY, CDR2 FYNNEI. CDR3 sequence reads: CASSSGQGIANYGYTF. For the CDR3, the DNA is TGTGCCAGCAGTTCCGGGCAGGGGATTGCTAACTATGGCTACACCTTC.

The CDR3 is CASSPKRQVGQLRKGNEQFF. For the CDR3, the DNA is TGTGCCAGCAGCCCGAAGAGACAGGTGGGGCAGCTAAGGAAAGGCAATGAGCAGTTCTTC. This chain links TRBV11-2 with TRBJ2-1; D is perhaps TRBD1 (6 bases). CDR3 length: 20 amino acids. Germline V gene data show CDR1 as SGHAT and CDR2 as FQNNGV. V dropped 5 bases and J dropped 6 bases, with 32 bases sitting between them.

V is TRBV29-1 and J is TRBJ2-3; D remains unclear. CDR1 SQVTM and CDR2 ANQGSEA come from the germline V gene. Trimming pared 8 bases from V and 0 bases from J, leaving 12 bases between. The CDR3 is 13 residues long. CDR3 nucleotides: TGCAGCACTGACGGCGGAAGCACAGATACGCAGTATTTT. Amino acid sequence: CSTDGGSTDTQYF.

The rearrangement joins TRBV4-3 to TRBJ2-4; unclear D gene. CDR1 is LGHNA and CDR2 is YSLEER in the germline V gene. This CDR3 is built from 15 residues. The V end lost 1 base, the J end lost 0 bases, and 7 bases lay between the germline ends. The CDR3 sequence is CASSQVPLAKNIQYF. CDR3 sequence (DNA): TGCGCCAGCAGCCAAGTCCCCCTAGCCAAAAACATTCAGTACTTC.

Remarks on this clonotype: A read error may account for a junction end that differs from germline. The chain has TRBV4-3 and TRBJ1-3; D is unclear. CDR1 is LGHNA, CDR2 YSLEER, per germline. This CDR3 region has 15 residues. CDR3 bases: TGCGCCAGCAGCGGTTTACTGAGCTCTGAAAACACCATATATTTT. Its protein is CASSGLLSSENTIYF.

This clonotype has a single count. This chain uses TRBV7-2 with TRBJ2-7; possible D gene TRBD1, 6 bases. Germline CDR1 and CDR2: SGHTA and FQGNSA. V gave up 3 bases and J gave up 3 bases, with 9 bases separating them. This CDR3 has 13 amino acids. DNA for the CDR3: TGTGCCAGCAGCTTCTGGACAGACTACGAGCAGTACTTC. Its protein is CASSFWTDYEQYF.

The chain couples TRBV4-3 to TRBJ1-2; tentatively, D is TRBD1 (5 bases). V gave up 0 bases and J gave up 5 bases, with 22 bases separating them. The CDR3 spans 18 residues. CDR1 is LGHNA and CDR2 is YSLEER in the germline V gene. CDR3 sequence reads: CASSQDQVGKTPGYGYTF. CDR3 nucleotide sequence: TGCGCCAGCAGCCAAGACCAGGTTGGGAAGACCCCAGGGTATGGCTACACCTTC.

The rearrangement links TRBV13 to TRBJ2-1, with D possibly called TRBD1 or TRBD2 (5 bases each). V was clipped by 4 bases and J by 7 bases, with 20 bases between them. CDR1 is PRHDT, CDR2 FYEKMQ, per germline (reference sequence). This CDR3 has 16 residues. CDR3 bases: TGTGCCAGCAGCTGGGAGAGGGTAGGGGAAGGGAATGAGCAGTTCTTC. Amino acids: CASSWERVGEGNEQFF.

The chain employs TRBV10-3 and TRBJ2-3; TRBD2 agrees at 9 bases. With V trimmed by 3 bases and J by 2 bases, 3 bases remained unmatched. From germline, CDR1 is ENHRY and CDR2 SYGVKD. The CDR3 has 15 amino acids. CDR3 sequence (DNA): TGTGCCATCAGTGAAGAGCGGGGGGTCACAGATACGCAGTATTTT. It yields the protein CAISEERGVTDTQYF.

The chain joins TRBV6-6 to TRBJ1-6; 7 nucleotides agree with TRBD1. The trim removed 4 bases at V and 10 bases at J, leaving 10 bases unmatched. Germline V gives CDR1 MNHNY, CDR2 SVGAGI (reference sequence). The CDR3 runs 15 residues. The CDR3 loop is CASSLWTGRNSPLHF. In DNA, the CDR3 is TGTGCCAGCAGTTTGTGGACAGGTAGAAACTCACCCCTCCACTTT.

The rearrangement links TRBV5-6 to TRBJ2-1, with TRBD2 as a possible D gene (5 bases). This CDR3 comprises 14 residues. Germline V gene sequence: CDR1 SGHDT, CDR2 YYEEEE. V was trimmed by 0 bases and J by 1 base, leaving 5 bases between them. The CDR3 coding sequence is TGTGCCAGCAGCTTGGCGGGGTCCTACAATGAGCAGTTCTTC. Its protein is CASSLAGSYNEQFF.

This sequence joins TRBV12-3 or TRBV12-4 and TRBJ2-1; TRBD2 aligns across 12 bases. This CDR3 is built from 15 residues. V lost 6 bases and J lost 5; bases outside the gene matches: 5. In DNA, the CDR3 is TGTGCCAGCAGCCCCACTAGCGGGGGGAACAATGAGCAGTTCTTC. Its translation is CASSPTSGGNNEQFF.

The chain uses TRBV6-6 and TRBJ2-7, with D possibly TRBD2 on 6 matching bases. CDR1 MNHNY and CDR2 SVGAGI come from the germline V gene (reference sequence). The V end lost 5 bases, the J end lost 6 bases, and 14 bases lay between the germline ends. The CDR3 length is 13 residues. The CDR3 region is CASSPPGTGEQYF. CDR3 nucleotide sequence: TGTGCCAGCAGTCCCCCGGGGACTGGCGAGCAGTACTTC.

The CDR3 DNA reads as TGTGCCAGCAGCAACCGGGACAGGGGCTATGAGCAGTTCTTC. This gives the protein CASSNRDRGYEQFF. The rearrangement joins TRBV9 to TRBJ2-1; 10 bases map to TRBD1. The J segment lost 8 bases and the V segment lost 4 bases, leaving 6 bases of the junction unmatched. The CDR3 length is 14 residues. Germline V gives CDR1 SGDLS, CDR2 YYNGEE.

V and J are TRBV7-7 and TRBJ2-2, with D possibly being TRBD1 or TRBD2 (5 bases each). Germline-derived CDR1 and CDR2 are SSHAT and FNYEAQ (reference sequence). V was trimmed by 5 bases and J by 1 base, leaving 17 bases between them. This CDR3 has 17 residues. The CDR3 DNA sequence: TGTGCCAGCAGCCGGGGAAGGCCGGGGCTGAACACCGGGGAGCTGTTTTTT. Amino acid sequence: CASSRGRPGLNTGELFF.

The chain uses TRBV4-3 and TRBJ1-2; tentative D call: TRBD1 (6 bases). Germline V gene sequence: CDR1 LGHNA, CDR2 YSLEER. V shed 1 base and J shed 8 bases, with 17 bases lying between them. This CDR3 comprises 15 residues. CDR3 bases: TGCGCCAGCAGCCAAGTTCAGGGGTCCTACGGCGGCTACACCTTC. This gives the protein CASSQVQGSYGGYTF.

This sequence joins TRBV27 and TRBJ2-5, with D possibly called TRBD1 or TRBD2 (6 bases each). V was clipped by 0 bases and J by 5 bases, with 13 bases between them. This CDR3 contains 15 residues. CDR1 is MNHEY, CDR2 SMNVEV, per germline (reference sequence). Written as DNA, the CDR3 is TGTGCCAGCAGTTTATCGATGGGGGGCCGGGAGACCCAGTACTTC. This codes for CASSLSMGGRETQYF.

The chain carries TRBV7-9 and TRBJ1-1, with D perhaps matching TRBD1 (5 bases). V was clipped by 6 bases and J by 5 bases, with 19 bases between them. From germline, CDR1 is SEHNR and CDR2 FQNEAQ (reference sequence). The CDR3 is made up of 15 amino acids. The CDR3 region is CASSGLALGHTEAFF. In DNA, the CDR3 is TGTGCCAGCAGTGGGTTAGCTCTGGGGCATACTGAAGCTTTCTTT.

CDR3 loop: CASSEAVGMRAYEQYF. As DNA, the CDR3 is TGTGCCAGCAGTGAAGCGGTTGGGATGCGGGCCTACGAGCAGTACTTC. The chain employs TRBV2 and TRBJ2-7; D is perhaps TRBD2 (5 bases). The germline CDR1 and CDR2 sequences are SNHLY and FYNNEI. The CDR3 consists of 16 residues. Trimming removed 0 bases from V and 2 bases from J, with 14 bases in between.